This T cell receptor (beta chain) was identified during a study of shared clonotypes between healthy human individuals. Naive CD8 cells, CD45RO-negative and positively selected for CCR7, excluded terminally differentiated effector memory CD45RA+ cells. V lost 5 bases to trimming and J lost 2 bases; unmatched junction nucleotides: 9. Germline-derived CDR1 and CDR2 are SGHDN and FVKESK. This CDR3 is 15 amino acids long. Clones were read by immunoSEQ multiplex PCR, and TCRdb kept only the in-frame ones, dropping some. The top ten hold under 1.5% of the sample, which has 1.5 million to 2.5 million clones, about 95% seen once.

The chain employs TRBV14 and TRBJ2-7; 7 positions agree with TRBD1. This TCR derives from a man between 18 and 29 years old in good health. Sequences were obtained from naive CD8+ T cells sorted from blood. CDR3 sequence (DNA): TGTGCCAGCAGCGTGGGTACAGGGGCCCCCTACGAGCAGTACTTC. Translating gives CASSVGTGAPYEQYF.